The 17 T cell receptor beta chains reported below all come from one sample, sequenced in a study of blood T cells in healthy people across ages. A second about 6 to 11 cycle PCR used barcoded and J-beta primers. TCRdb called the 5' RACE reads again in MiXCR, with one record for every CDR3 protein. Of hundreds of thousands of distinct CDR3 sequences in the sample, roughly 43% were seen once. Specimen: blood. All receptors derive from a woman aged 55 to 70 in good health.

The DNA of the CDR3 is TGCAGTGCGCCCGCGGCAGGGGGCTGGGAGGAAGGCTACACCTTC. Its translation is CSAPAAGGWEEGYTF. The genes are TRBV20-1 and TRBJ1-2; TRBD1 matches 8 bases. Germline V lookup: CDR1 DFQATT, CDR2 SNEGSKA (reference sequence). V lost 6 bases, J lost 8 bases, and 17 bases stayed unmatched. This CDR3 comprises 15 residues.

This sequence joins TRBV19 and TRBJ2-3; D is undetermined. CDR3 size: 11 residues. Per the germline V gene, CDR1 is LNHDA and CDR2 is SQIVND (reference sequence). Between the trimmed V and J ends, which lost 5 bases and 7 bases, there was a span of 7 bases. CDR3 residues: CASSAGNTQYF. CDR3 nucleotide sequence: TGTGCCAGTAGTGCTGGGAATACGCAGTATTTT.

CDR3 DNA: TGTGCCAGCAGCGACAGGGGAGGCACCTATAATTCACCCCTCCACTTT. It is translated as CASSDRGGTYNSPLHF. This rearrangement joins TRBV7-8 to TRBJ1-6, with 8 bases matching TRBD1. Germline assignment: CDR1 SGHVS and CDR2 FQNEAQ. This CDR3 is 16 amino acids long. With V trimmed by 5 bases and J by 2 bases, 5 bases remained unmatched.

The CDR3 reads CASSLDGGSLDTQYF. CDR3 DNA: TGTGCCAGCAGTTTAGATGGCGGGAGTTTAGATACGCAGTATTTT. The gene calls are TRBV12-3 or TRBV12-4 and TRBJ2-3; 7 bases match TRBD2. This CDR3 is built from 15 residues. After removal of 1 base from V and 5 bases from J, the junction contained 6 bases not matched to a gene.

This clonotype has at least ten counts. The V call is TRBV3-1, the J call TRBJ1-2; D is undetermined. V was shortened by 7 bases and J by 0 bases, with 12 bases between the two germline ends. CDR1 LGHDT and CDR2 YNNKEL come from the germline V gene (reference sequence). The CDR3 sequence is 14 residues long. The CDR3 DNA sequence: TGTGCCAGCACCCAGACTGGAGCTAACTATGGCTACACCTTC. Amino acid sequence: CASTQTGANYGYTF. Full variable domain (remainder filled in from reference TRBV3-1 and TRBJ1-2): DTAVSQTPKYLVTQMGNDKSIKCEQNLGHDTMYWYKQDSKKFLKIMFSYNNKELIINETVPNRFSPKSPDKAHLNLHINSLELGDSAVYFCASTQTGANYGYTFGSGTRLTVV.

This clonotype was seen more than once but under ten times. The chain joins TRBV6-5 to TRBJ2-1; maybe TRBD1 (9 bases). The germline V and J ends were trimmed by 0 bases and 8 bases, with 17 bases remaining between them. The CDR3 loop spans 16 amino acids. Germline V CDR1 and CDR2: MNHEY, SVGAGI. The DNA for the CDR3 is TGTGCCAGCAGTTACTCTACAGGGGGCGGGGGGTATGAGCAGTTCTTC. Amino acids: CASSYSTGGGGYEQFF.

This clonotype was detected many times. This chain connects TRBV4-3 to TRBJ1-2, with a possible D match to TRBD1 (5 bases). Per germline, CDR1 LGHNA and CDR2 YSLEER. V lost 0 bases to trimming and J lost 5 bases, with 13 bases between them. The CDR3 extends over 15 amino acids. The CDR3 coding sequence is TGCGCCAGCAGCCAAGATCACCAGGGAGGATATGGCTACACCTTC. It encodes CASSQDHQGGYGYTF.

The chain joins TRBV6-2 or TRBV6-3 to TRBJ1-1; possible D gene TRBD1, 6 bases. V lost 0 bases, J lost 1 base, and 12 bases lay in between. CDR1 MNHEY and CDR2 SVGEGT come from the germline V gene. The CDR3 spans 16 residues. CDR3: CASSYSTRDKNTEAFF. The CDR3 DNA is TGTGCCAGCAGTTACTCGACCAGGGACAAGAACACTGAAGCTTTCTTT.

This clonotype was seen ten or more times. This chain joins TRBV4-3 and TRBJ2-1, with no clear D. This CDR3 contains 12 residues. Germline loops: CDR1 LGHNA, CDR2 YSLEER. V dropped 0 bases and J dropped 12 bases, with 9 bases sitting between them. In DNA, the CDR3 is TGCGCCAGCAGCCAAGATGGTTTTTTGCAGTTCTTC. Its protein is CASSQDGFLQFF.

The sample holds a few counts of this clonotype. CDR3 sequence (DNA): TGTGCCAGCAGCTTAATCGGTGCGGGGGGGCAAAAGACCCAGTACTTC. It specifies CASSLIGAGGQKTQYF. The genes are TRBV7-3 and TRBJ2-5; the match to TRBD2 covers 9 bases. Germline CDR1 and CDR2: SGHTA and FQGTGA. V shed 1 base, J shed 6 bases, and the junction held 9 bases outside the gene matches. CDR3 size: 16 residues. Using reference TRBV7-3 and TRBJ2-5 for the parts outside the CDR3, the full variable domain is GAGVSQTPSNKVTEKGKYVELRCDPISGHTALYWYRQSLGQGPEFLIYFQGTGAADDSGLPNDRFFAVRPEGSVSTLKIQRTERGDSAVYLCASSLIGAGGQKTQYFGPGTRLLVL.

The chain joins TRBV29-1 to TRBJ2-3; 8 bases align to TRBD2. Trimming at V came to 7 bases and at J to 1 base, leaving 4 bases not matched to a gene. The CDR3 length is 13 residues. CDR1 and CDR2 from the germline V gene are SQVTM and ANQGSEA. CDR3 bases: TGCAGCGCTAGCGGGCAACGCACAGATACGCAGTATTTT. Its translation: CSASGQRTDTQYF.

This clonotype has a handful of counts. This chain uses TRBV2 with TRBJ1-4; D is perhaps TRBD1 (6 bases). The CDR3 consists of 14 residues. Per the germline V gene, CDR1 is SNHLY and CDR2 is FYNNEI. V was pared by 8 bases and J by 5 bases, with 15 bases between. The CDR3 here is CASAPTGPNEKLFF. As DNA, the CDR3 is TGTGCCAGCGCGCCAACAGGGCCGAATGAAAAACTGTTTTTT.

The chain links TRBV29-1 to TRBJ2-1; 9 bases fit TRBD2. Trimming took 1 base from V and 3 from J; bases not matched to a gene: 4. This CDR3 has 15 amino acids. CDR1 SQVTM and CDR2 ANQGSEA come from the germline V gene. The CDR3 nucleotides read TGCAGCGTTGAAGCCCTAGCGGGGAGCTACAATGAGCAGTTCTTC. Translating gives CSVEALAGSYNEQFF.

To note about this clonotype: No conserved phenylalanine or tryptophan is present at the end of the CDR3, so a read error is the likely explanation. The rearrangement uses TRBV20-1 and TRBJ2-3, with 7 bases fitting TRBD2. Trimming removed 0 bases from V and 4 bases from J; junction bases left unmatched: 10. CDR1 and CDR2 (germline): DFQATT, SNEGSKA (reference sequence). This CDR3 comprises 16 residues. The CDR3 region is CSARDRPAGWADTQYV. The DNA of the CDR3 is TGCAGTGCTAGAGATCGGCCAGCGGGATGGGCAGATACGCAGTATGTT.

The chain recombines TRBV12-3 or TRBV12-4 with TRBJ1-2; 9 bases align to TRBD1. This CDR3 is 13 amino acids long. Trimming removed 6 bases from V and 6 bases from J; junction bases left unmatched: 5. This CDR3 is CASRGTGPDGYTF. The CDR3 DNA sequence: TGTGCCAGCAGGGGGACAGGGCCTGATGGCTACACCTTC.

This clonotype was detected only a few times. The genes are TRBV6-1 and TRBJ2-5, with 9 bases aligning to TRBD2. The CDR3 is 14 residues long. Germline V gene sequence: CDR1 MNHNS, CDR2 SASEGT. V lost 1 base, J lost 5 bases, and 2 bases stayed unmatched. The CDR3 bases are TGTGCCAGCAGTGAAGGCGGGAGGGGGGAGACCCAGTACTTC. Protein sequence: CASSEGGRGETQYF.

This clonotype was detected a few times. This rearrangement joins TRBV13 to TRBJ2-5; no clear D. With 1 base removed from V and 3 bases from J, the gap between germline ends came to 9 bases. The CDR3 runs 14 residues. CDR1 and CDR2 from the germline V gene are PRHDT and FYEKMQ (reference sequence). The CDR3 here is CASSLEDQKETQYF. Written as DNA, the CDR3 is TGTGCCAGCAGCTTAGAAGACCAGAAAGAGACCCAGTACTTC.